One sample yielded the 17 T cell receptor beta chains listed below, sequenced in a study of cytomegalovirus exposure and HLA in healthy donors (dated by TCRdb to 2016 to 2017). Libraries were prepared through the immunoSEQ multiplex PCR assay. A mixture of 60 forward primers for TCR Vbeta segments and 13 reverse primers for TCR Jbeta segments was used in the multiplex PCR. The immuneACCESS repertoire file appears here via TCRdb, limited to in-frame rearrangements. These files lack a portion of the clones; in checked studies, under half of the deficit traces to unresolved V genes, and the cause of the others is not known. The sample table contains 160,000 or so clones; only one count was recorded for approximately 85% of them. Of the sample, roughly 2.4% is held by the ten largest clones. The sample was PBMCs. The receptors derive from a woman aged 18-35 years in good health and CMV-seronegative.

The V and J genes are TRBV5-1 and TRBJ1-2; D might be TRBD1 (6 bases). Trimming pared 3 bases from V and 0 bases from J, leaving 18 bases between. Germline V gene lookup returns CDR1 SGHRS and CDR2 YFSETQ. The CDR3 is 17 amino acids. The CDR3 loop is CASSSTVTGSSNYGYTF. The CDR3 DNA follows: TGCGCCAGCAGCTCCACAGTGACAGGATCATCTAACTATGGCTACACCTTC.

For this clone: The junction does not match germline at one end; this may be a read error. The rearrangement joins TRBV7-9 to TRBJ1-5, with TRBD1 matching over 8 bases. Per germline, CDR1 SEHNR and CDR2 FQNEAQ (reference sequence). The CDR3 spans 14 residues. CDR3 amino acids: CSSSQGQGNQPQHF. The CDR3 nucleotides read TGTTCCAGCAGCCAGGGACAGGGCAATCAGCCCCAGCATTTT.

Here the CDR3 DNA reads TGTGCCAGCTCACCGAGACAGGGCACCAACTATGGCTACACCTTC. The encoded protein is CASSPRQGTNYGYTF. The chain combines TRBV18 with TRBJ1-2; TRBD1 agrees at 7 bases. V gave up 3 bases and J gave up 2 bases; unmatched junction bases: 6. Germline assignment: CDR1 KGHSH and CDR2 LQKENI. The CDR3 consists of 15 residues.

This CDR3 is CSVVTGKGNEKLFF. In DNA, the CDR3 is TGCAGCGTGGTAACAGGGAAGGGGAATGAAAAACTGTTTTTT. This chain joins TRBV29-1 and TRBJ1-4; D perhaps matches TRBD1 (6 bases). Trimming took 6 bases from V and 5 from J, leaving 16 bases between them. The germline CDR1 and CDR2 sequences are SQVTM and ANQGSEA. This CDR3 spans 14 amino acids.

This sequence joins TRBV19 and TRBJ1-4; tentative D call: TRBD1 (5 bases). Germline lookup yields CDR1 LNHDA and CDR2 SQIVND (reference sequence). The CDR3 spans 15 residues. V lost 3 bases to trimming and J lost 5 bases, with 13 bases between them. Here the CDR3 reads CASSILAGRNEKLFF. As DNA, the CDR3 is TGTGCCAGTAGTATCCTGGCAGGGCGAAATGAAAAACTGTTTTTT. Combining the CDR3 with reference TRBV19 and TRBJ1-4 gives the whole variable domain DGGITQSPKYLFRKEGQNVTLSCEQNLNHDAMYWYRQDPGQGLRLIYYSQIVNDFQKGDIAEGYSVSREKKESFPLTVTSAQKNPTAFYLCASSILAGRNEKLFFGSGTQLSVL.

The rearrangement links TRBV7-6 to TRBJ2-7; TRBD1 might be the D (6 bases). The germline gives CDR1 SGHVS, CDR2 FNYEAQ. Trimming pared 5 bases from V and 2 bases from J, leaving 13 bases between. The length of the CDR3 is 14 residues. The CDR3 is CASSPLDSTYEQYF. The CDR3 DNA follows: TGTGCCAGCAGCCCCTTGGACAGTACCTACGAGCAGTACTTC. The full variable domain, its missing parts supplied by reference TRBV7-6 and TRBJ2-7, is GAGVSQSPRYKVTKRGQDVALRCDPISGHVSLYWYRQALGQGPEFLTYFNYEAQQDKSGLPNDRFSAERPEGSISTLTIQRTEQRDSAMYRCASSPLDSTYEQYFGPGTRLTVT.

This chain uses TRBV5-4 with TRBJ1-3; possibly TRBD1 for D (6 bases). The CDR3 totals 14 residues. V lost 3 bases and J 6 bases, leaving 13 bases between the germline ends. Germline CDR1 is SGHNT and CDR2 is YYREEE (reference sequence). CDR3 sequence: CASSSGQSENTIYF. CDR3 bases: TGTGCCAGCAGCTCGGGACAATCCGAAAACACCATATATTTT.

This clone is labeled large (0.1 to 1%). The V and J genes are TRBV5-4 and TRBJ2-7; the match to TRBD1 covers 9 bases. The V gene's germline CDR1 is SGHNT and CDR2 YYREEE (reference sequence). Trimming at V came to 4 bases and at J to 4 bases, leaving 6 bases not matched to a gene. The CDR3 sequence is 14 residues long. The CDR3 DNA sequence: TGTGCCAGCAGCAGGGACAGGGATAGGTACGAGCAGTACTTC. Encoded protein: CASSRDRDRYEQYF.

The V and J genes are TRBV6-5 and TRBJ2-7; maybe TRBD2 (5 bases). The CDR3 runs 13 residues. Trimming removed 6 bases at V and 2 bases at J, with 11 bases between. Germline V gene lookup returns CDR1 MNHEY and CDR2 SVGAGI. The CDR3 DNA reads as TGTGCCAGCAGAGAAAGAGGGCCCTACGAGCAGTACTTC. This gives the protein CASRERGPYEQYF.

As regards this clone: The sample contains more than one DNA sequence encoding this CDR3. The chain uses TRBV5-4 and TRBJ2-7; 7 nucleotides agree with TRBD1. CDR1 is SGHNT and CDR2 is YYREEE in the germline V gene (reference sequence). The V and J ends lost 4 bases and 2 bases, in that order; junction bases with no gene match: 6. The CDR3 covers 14 residues. This CDR3 is CASSPGTETYEQYF. The CDR3 DNA reads TGTGCCAGCAGCCCTGGGACAGAAACCTACGAGCAGTACTTC.

The gene calls are TRBV11-2 and TRBJ2-7; TRBD2 might be the D (6 bases). The CDR3 length is 14 residues. With 7 bases removed from V and 3 bases from J, the gap between germline ends came to 16 bases. Germline CDR1 and CDR2: SGHAT and FQNNGV. The CDR3: CASTPVRDFYEQYF. Here the CDR3 DNA reads TGTGCCAGCACCCCCGTGCGGGACTTCTACGAGCAGTACTTC.

V is TRBV18 and J is TRBJ2-2, with TRBD2 as a possible D gene (6 bases). The CDR3 has 16 amino acids. CDR1 is KGHSH and CDR2 is LQKENI in the germline V gene. V was cut by 3 bases and J by 8 bases, with 19 bases left in between. The CDR3: CASSPTLRRGRGELFF. CDR3 in DNA: TGTGCCAGCTCACCGACCTTACGGAGGGGTCGAGGGGAGCTGTTTTTT. Supplemented by reference TRBV18 and TRBJ2-2, the full variable domain reads NAGVMQNPRHLVRRRGQEARLRCSPMKGHSHVYWYRQLPEEGLKFMVYLQKENIIDESGMPKERFSAEFPKEGPSILRIQQVVRGDSAAYFCASSPTLRRGRGELFFGEGSRLTVL.

The chain combines TRBV5-1 with TRBJ1-4; tentatively, D is TRBD1 (5 bases). Trimming stripped 3 bases from V and 4 bases from J, with 10 bases between. Looked up from germline, CDR1 is SGHRS and CDR2 is YFSETQ. The length of the CDR3 is 14 residues. The CDR3: CASSSGGRNEKLFF. CDR3 coding DNA: TGCGCCAGCAGCTCCGGGGGTCGTAATGAAAAACTGTTTTTT.

J is TRBJ2-7 and V is TRBV6-5, with D possibly matching TRBD2 (6 bases). V was pared by 6 bases and J by 3 bases, with 12 bases between. Germline loops: CDR1 MNHEY, CDR2 SVGAGI. The CDR3 extends over 13 amino acids. The CDR3: CASSRTTVYEQYF. The CDR3 region has the DNA TGTGCCAGCAGCCGGACTACGGTCTACGAGCAGTACTTC.

The V gene is TRBV7-2, the J gene TRBJ2-3; 12 bases fit TRBD2. The germline V gene has CDR1 SGHTA and CDR2 FQGNSA. CDR3 length: 14 residues. With 5 bases clipped from V and 6 bases from J, the junction kept 3 bases outside the gene matches. The CDR3 nucleotides are TGTGCCAGCAGCCCTGGACTAGCGGGGGATACGCAGTATTTT. This translates into CASSPGLAGDTQYF.

The J gene is TRBJ2-3, the V gene TRBV7-2, with D possibly matching TRBD1 (6 bases). This CDR3 region has 16 residues. Trimming stripped 6 bases from V and 5 bases from J, with 21 bases between. Germline values: CDR1 SGHTA, CDR2 FQGNSA. For the CDR3, the DNA is TGTGCCAGCAGTCCACAGGGCCCAGCGCTTGGAGATACGCAGTATTTT. Translating it yields CASSPQGPALGDTQYF.

The chain combines TRBV19 with TRBJ1-4; TRBD1 matches 9 bases. J lost 12 bases, V lost 0 bases, and 20 bases had no gene match. This CDR3 is 19 amino acids long. In germline, CDR1 is LNHDA, CDR2 SQIVND (reference sequence). CDR3: CASSIDHTAGTGYLTELFF. CDR3 bases: TGTGCCAGTAGTATAGATCATACCGCGGGGACAGGGTACCTGACGGAACTGTTTTTT.